What follows is one TCR beta chain and its context. Germline lookup yields CDR1 LGHDT and CDR2 YNNKEL (reference sequence). The germline V and J ends were trimmed by 10 bases and 10 bases, with 23 bases remaining between them. The CDR3 is 15 amino acids. The data belong to a study of identical twins. TCRdb processed the 5' RACE reads anew with MiXCR; each CDR3 protein has one entry. This table holds approximately 630,000 distinct CDR3 sequences, roughly 7.2% found once. These data are also associated with another study on yellow fever vaccine responses in identical twins.

The sample was PBMCs. The source of this sequence is a woman aged 18-29 years in good health. The gene calls are TRBV3-1 and TRBJ1-6, with D possibly being TRBD1 (5 bases). The CDR3 region has the DNA TGTGCCACCTCCCAAGATTTAGGGGTCAGGTCACCCCTCCACTTT. Protein sequence: CATSQDLGVRSPLHF.